Shown below are 20 T cell receptor beta chains from a single sample sequenced in a study of cytomegalovirus exposure and HLA in healthy donors. In the PCR, 60 Vbeta and 13 Jbeta primers were used. Repertoires were generated with immunoSEQ multiplex PCR, while TCRdb's copy carries only in-frame clones and drops some. The sample contains 170,000 or so clones, roughly 85% of which appear only once. Material for sequencing was PBMCs. The receptors were sampled from a woman aged 40 to 50 in good health and CMV-seronegative.

The table lists this clone with a few counts. In the same sample, other DNA sequences code for this CDR3. V and J are TRBV19 and TRBJ1-2; no clear D gene. The V end was cut by 3 bases, the J end by 1 base, with 6 bases between. The CDR3 extends over 13 amino acids. CDR1 LNHDA and CDR2 SQIVND come from the germline V gene (reference sequence). The CDR3 reads CASSIGSNYGYTF. CDR3 DNA sequence: TGTGCCAGTAGTATTGGCAGTAACTATGGCTACACCTTC.

J is TRBJ2-5 and V is TRBV5-4; 7 bases align to TRBD2. Trimming at V came to 4 bases and at J to 0 bases, leaving 3 bases not matched to a gene. The CDR3 spans 14 residues. The germline V gene has CDR1 SGHNT and CDR2 YYREEE (reference sequence). The CDR3 DNA sequence: TGTGCCAGCAGCCAGCGGGGCTACCAAGAGACCCAGTACTTC. Its translation: CASSQRGYQETQYF. Variable domain in full (rest from reference TRBV5-4 and TRBJ2-5): ETGVTQSPTHLIKTRGQQVTLRCSSQSGHNTVSWYQQALGQGPQFIFQYYREEENGRGNFPPRFSGLQFPNYSSELNVNALELDDSALYLCASSQRGYQETQYFGPGTRLLVL.

V usage is TRBV4-3 and J usage is TRBJ2-3; D may be TRBD2 (6 bases). The germline V gene encodes CDR1 LGHNA and CDR2 YSLEER. With 0 bases removed from V and 8 bases from J, the gap between germline ends came to 12 bases. CDR3 length: 14 amino acids. CDR3 DNA: TGCGCCAGCAGCCAAGAAGGCGGGCGGGGTACGCAGTATTTT. This encodes CASSQEGGRGTQYF.

CDR3: CASTEKAGVFFDEQFF. DNA for the CDR3: TGTGCCAGCACCGAGAAGGCGGGAGTGTTTTTCGATGAGCAGTTCTTC. The chain is built from TRBV28 and TRBJ2-1; TRBD2 matches at 7 bases. Germline V gene sequence: CDR1 MDHEN, CDR2 SYDVKM. CDR3 length equals 16 residues. J lost 8 bases, V lost 7 bases, and 17 bases had no gene match.

The chain combines TRBV6-5 with TRBJ1-2; possibly TRBD1 for D (6 bases). This CDR3 contains 13 residues. Germline loops: CDR1 MNHEY, CDR2 SVGAGI. V was trimmed by 2 bases and J by 8 bases, leaving 12 bases between them. CDR3 in DNA: TGTGCCAGCAGTTACACAGGGAGAGAAGGCTACACCTTC. Protein product: CASSYTGREGYTF.

The chain recombines TRBV18 with TRBJ2-7; D not certain. Trimming took off 5 bases at V and 7 bases at J, with 12 bases between the two ends. Germline CDR1 is KGHSH and CDR2 is LQKENI. This CDR3 is 12 amino acids long. The CDR3 reads CASSSEVGEQYF. The CDR3 bases are TGTGCCAGCTCATCCGAGGTGGGTGAGCAGTACTTC.

The J gene is TRBJ1-5, the V gene TRBV11-3; 8 nucleotides line up with TRBD1. Germline V lookup: CDR1 SGHNT, CDR2 YENEEA. This CDR3 has 15 amino acids. With V trimmed by 0 bases and J by 9 bases, 7 bases remained unmatched. The DNA of the CDR3 is TGTGCCAGCAGCTTAGATTCAGGACAGGGCGGGCCCCAGCATTTT. This gives the protein CASSLDSGQGGPQHF.

This clone has just a few counts. The genes are TRBV5-1 and TRBJ2-3; TRBD2 matches 9 bases. Germline CDR1 and CDR2: SGHRS and YFSETQ. The J segment lost 5 bases and the V segment lost 4 bases, leaving 5 bases of the junction unmatched. The CDR3 covers 14 residues. CDR3 bases: TGCGCCAGCAGCCAACGGACTAGCGTAGATACGCAGTATTTT. Protein: CASSQRTSVDTQYF. The full variable domain, rest sourced from reference TRBV5-1 and TRBJ2-3, is KAGVTQTPRYLIKTRGQQVTLSCSPISGHRSVSWYQQTPGQGLQFLFEYFSETQRNKGNFPGRFSGRQFSNSRSEMNVSTLELGDSALYLCASSQRTSVDTQYFGPGTRLTVL.

As regards this clone: The junction does not match germline at one end; this may be a read error. The V call is TRBV19, the J call TRBJ1-2, with a tentative D call TRBD1 (5 bases). Germline V gene sequence: CDR1 LNHDA, CDR2 SQIVND (reference sequence). The CDR3 runs to 16 residues. CDR3 nucleotide sequence: TGTGCCAGCAGTATGAGTGGGACTAAGGCTGGCTATGGCTACACCTTC. The encoded protein is CASSMSGTKAGYGYTF.

The chain employs TRBV29-1 and TRBJ2-1; tentatively, D is TRBD1 (6 bases). This CDR3 contains 16 residues. Germline V gene data show CDR1 as SQVTM and CDR2 as ANQGSEA. Trimming pared 5 bases from V and 0 bases from J, leaving 17 bases between. The CDR3 loop reads CSVFLLAGASYNEQFF. Written as DNA, the CDR3 is TGCAGCGTTTTCCTGCTGGCAGGGGCCTCCTACAATGAGCAGTTCTTC.

This sequence joins TRBV19 and TRBJ1-1, with a possible D match to TRBD1 (5 bases). The CDR3 extends over 15 amino acids. CDR1 and CDR2 (germline): LNHDA, SQIVND (reference sequence). V was trimmed by 5 bases and J by 6 bases, leaving 19 bases between them. The CDR3 coding sequence is TGTGCCAGTAGTGGGTCCGCAGGGTTGTTACCTGAAGCTTTCTTT. Translation: CASSGSAGLLPEAFF.

The chain employs TRBV7-2 and TRBJ2-1; 9 nucleotides agree with TRBD2. J lost 6 bases, V lost 4 bases, and 4 bases had no gene match. The CDR3 is made up of 14 amino acids. Germline values: CDR1 SGHTA, CDR2 FQGNSA. The chain's CDR3 is CASSWRGGINEQFF. The CDR3 DNA reads TGTGCCAGCAGCTGGCGGGGGGGGATCAATGAGCAGTTCTTC.

This chain links TRBV14 with TRBJ1-1, with D uncertain. CDR1 is SGHDN and CDR2 is FVKESK in the germline V gene. Trimming took 5 bases from V and 4 from J, leaving 14 bases between them. The CDR3 is 14 residues long. CDR3 sequence: CASSGSGKGTEAFF. The CDR3 coding sequence is TGTGCCAGCAGCGGGTCGGGAAAGGGCACTGAAGCTTTCTTT.

This sequence joins TRBV19 and TRBJ1-6, with D hard to call. CDR1 and CDR2 (germline): LNHDA, SQIVND (reference sequence). The V and J ends lost 4 bases and 4 bases respectively, with 11 bases between them. The CDR3 has 15 residues. As DNA, the CDR3 is TGTGCCAGTAGTACCATAACAAGTTATAATTCACCCCTCCACTTT. Translated, it gives CASSTITSYNSPLHF.

This rearrangement joins TRBV4-2 to TRBJ2-2; 11 bases align to TRBD2. The J segment lost 4 bases and the V segment lost 2 bases, leaving 9 bases of the junction unmatched. The CDR3 sequence is 18 residues long. Germline loops: CDR1 LGHNA, CDR2 YNFKEQ. The chain's CDR3 is CASSQPIAGGAGTGELFF. In nucleotides, the CDR3 is TGTGCCAGCAGCCAACCAATAGCGGGAGGGGCGGGCACCGGGGAGCTGTTTTTT.

V and J are TRBV20-1 and TRBJ2-7; no clear D gene. Germline V gene sequence: CDR1 DFQATT, CDR2 SNEGSKA (reference sequence). The CDR3 is 11 amino acids. V was clipped by 1 base and J by 4 bases, with 5 bases between them. The DNA for the CDR3 is TGCAGTGCTAGAGGGCTTTACGAGCAGTACTTC. It codes for CSARGLYEQYF.

The CDR3 loop reads CASNRRGGRYSPLHF. DNA for the CDR3: TGTGCCAGCAACAGGAGGGGGGGACGATATTCACCCCTCCACTTT. The chain carries TRBV5-4 and TRBJ1-6; weak D call: TRBD1 (6 bases). The V and J ends lost 6 bases and 8 bases respectively, with 18 bases between them. The CDR3 runs to 15 residues. Germline CDR1 reads SGHNT; CDR2 reads YYREEE (reference sequence).

The gene calls are TRBV7-2 and TRBJ2-4, with 7 positions matching TRBD2. The V gene's germline CDR1 is SGHTA and CDR2 FQGNSA. This CDR3 comprises 15 residues. J was trimmed by 6 bases and V by 9 bases; bases with no gene match: 14. The CDR3 spells CASRISAGRGNIQYF. The DNA of the CDR3 is TGTGCCAGTCGTATATCGGCAGGGAGGGGAAACATTCAGTACTTC.

This chain connects TRBV18 to TRBJ2-7; D is unclear. The V gene lost 3 bases and the J gene lost 6 bases, with 18 bases spanning the gap. This CDR3 comprises 15 residues. The germline gives CDR1 KGHSH, CDR2 LQKENI. CDR3 bases: TGTGCCAGCTCACCGGGTACCGGTCGGGTAGCCGAGCAGTACTTC. Residues: CASSPGTGRVAEQYF.

V usage is TRBV19 and J usage is TRBJ1-1; D unresolved. V shed 2 bases and J shed 0 bases, with 7 bases lying between them. Germline loops: CDR1 LNHDA, CDR2 SQIVND (reference sequence). The CDR3 runs to 14 residues. CDR3 in DNA: TGTGCCAGTAGTATAAGCCTGATGAACACTGAAGCTTTCTTT. This encodes CASSISLMNTEAFF. The full variable domain, its missing parts supplied by reference TRBV19 and TRBJ1-1, is DGGITQSPKYLFRKEGQNVTLSCEQNLNHDAMYWYRQDPGQGLRLIYYSQIVNDFQKGDIAEGYSVSREKKESFPLTVTSAQKNPTAFYLCASSISLMNTEAFFGQGTRLTVV.